These 29 T cell receptor beta chains were sequenced from one sample in a study of blood T cell repertoires in COVID-19. The assay was immunoSEQ multiplex PCR, and TCRdb's table has in-frame clones only and misses some. The sample lists about 77,000 clones; more than 90% were seen once. The sample comprised peripheral blood. The receptors were sampled from an elderly woman with active or convalescent COVID-19.

This clone was detected only a few times. The CDR3 region is CASSFGPPRYNEQFF. The CDR3 DNA reads TGTGCCAGCAGTTTCGGTCCCCCGCGTTACAATGAGCAGTTCTTC. The chain carries TRBV28 and TRBJ2-1; D unclear. This CDR3 spans 15 amino acids. Germline CDR1 is MDHEN and CDR2 is SYDVKM. V was cut by 3 bases and J by 4 bases, with 13 bases left in between.

The chain uses TRBV18 and TRBJ2-3; D ambiguous. Looked up from germline, CDR1 is KGHSH and CDR2 is LQKENI. The CDR3 sequence is 11 residues long. Trimming pared 6 bases from V and 6 bases from J, leaving 7 bases between. Written as DNA, the CDR3 is TGTGCCAGCTCCCAACAGGATACGCAGTATTTT. Protein product: CASSQQDTQYF.

J is TRBJ2-5 and V is TRBV4-3, with TRBD2 matching over 10 bases. Germline V CDR1 and CDR2: LGHNA, YSLEER. V was clipped by 0 bases and J by 4 bases; unmatched bases: 5. The CDR3 length is 16 residues. The CDR3: CASSQDPAGGPETQYF. CDR3 DNA: TGCGCCAGCAGCCAAGATCCAGCGGGGGGGCCAGAGACCCAGTACTTC.

V is TRBV3-1 (or the pseudogene TRBV3-2) and J is TRBJ1-6; the match to TRBD1 covers 10 bases. The CDR3 consists of 15 residues. V lost 1 base to trimming and J lost 7 bases; unmatched junction nucleotides: 1. Germline lookup yields CDR1 LGHDT and CDR2 YNNKEL (reference sequence). CDR3 loop: CASSQGDRGNSPLHF. CDR3 coding DNA: TGTGCCAGCAGCCAAGGGGACAGGGGAAATTCACCCCTCCACTTT.

This chain links TRBV27 with TRBJ1-4, with D perhaps TRBD1 (5 bases). V was shortened by 7 bases and J by 3 bases, with 15 bases between the two germline ends. The length of the CDR3 is 15 residues. CDR1 and CDR2 from the germline V gene are MNHEY and SMNVEV (reference sequence). This chain's CDR3 is CASKWGSGANEKLFF. CDR3 in DNA: TGTGCCAGCAAATGGGGGTCGGGAGCTAATGAAAAACTGTTTTTT.

This chain uses TRBV4-1 with TRBJ2-3; D not certain. This CDR3 comprises 14 residues. Germline V CDR1 and CDR2: MGHRA, YSYEKL. V was pared by 0 bases and J by 5 bases, with 9 bases between. As DNA, the CDR3 is TGCGCCAGCAGCCAAGATGGCAGTCTAGATACGCAGTATTTT. Protein: CASSQDGSLDTQYF.

This clone appeared a single time. The chain has TRBV19 and TRBJ2-3; D not resolved. V was shortened by 3 bases and J by 2 bases, with 12 bases between the two germline ends. CDR3 length: 15 amino acids. Germline V gene sequence: CDR1 LNHDA, CDR2 SQIVND (reference sequence). CDR3 nucleotides: TGTGCCAGTAGTATGGGCCAGACGGTCACAGATACGCAGTATTTT. Translation gives CASSMGQTVTDTQYF. Looking up the rest from reference TRBV19 and TRBJ2-3 gives the full variable domain: DGGITQSPKYLFRKEGQNVTLSCEQNLNHDAMYWYRQDPGQGLRLIYYSQIVNDFQKGDIAEGYSVSREKKESFPLTVTSAQKNPTAFYLCASSMGQTVTDTQYFGPGTRLTVL.

This chain connects TRBV7-6 to TRBJ2-7; 10 bases match TRBD2. The CDR3 is 17 amino acids. The J segment lost 0 bases and the V segment lost 1 base, leaving 6 bases of the junction unmatched. Germline V CDR1 and CDR2: SGHVS, FNYEAQ. The CDR3 DNA reads TGTGCCAGCAGCTTAGAGGATAGCGGGGGGTCCTCCTACGAGCAGTACTTC. Amino acid sequence: CASSLEDSGGSSYEQYF.

This clone was recorded only once. V gene TRBV7-9 combines with J gene TRBJ2-7; the match to TRBD1 covers 10 bases. Germline V gene lookup returns CDR1 SEHNR and CDR2 FQNEAQ (reference sequence). V shed 5 bases, J shed 2 bases, and the junction held 12 bases outside the gene matches. This CDR3 spans 17 amino acids. The CDR3 protein is CASSQGAPGQGTYEQYF. DNA of the CDR3: TGTGCCAGCAGCCAAGGGGCGCCGGGACAGGGGACCTACGAGCAGTACTTC.

The chain is built from TRBV28 and TRBJ1-5; D remains ambiguous. The CDR3 contains 14 residues. Germline V gene sequence: CDR1 MDHEN, CDR2 SYDVKM. V lost 10 bases and J 1 base, leaving 14 bases between the germline ends. The CDR3: CATTLELSNQPQHF. In DNA form, the CDR3 reads TGTGCCACCACCTTGGAGTTGAGCAATCAGCCCCAGCATTTT.

This chain uses TRBV19 with TRBJ1-3, with 9 bases lining up with TRBD1. The CDR3 contains 16 residues. V was pared by 11 bases and J by 3 bases, with 14 bases of the junction left unmatched. Germline V lookup: CDR1 LNHDA, CDR2 SQIVND (reference sequence). In nucleotides, the CDR3 is TGTGCCTCCCGGGACAGGGAGTCCGTCATTGGAAACACCATATATTTT. This codes for CASRDRESVIGNTIYF.

This sequence joins TRBV19 and TRBJ2-2, with 9 bases lining up with TRBD2. The germline gives CDR1 LNHDA, CDR2 SQIVND (reference sequence). The CDR3 loop spans 16 amino acids. J lost 1 base, V lost 6 bases, and 6 bases had no gene match. The CDR3 DNA reads as TGTGCCAGTAGCCGACCTAGCGGGGTGAACACCGGGGAGCTGTTTTTT. This sequence encodes CASSRPSGVNTGELFF.

A single count supports this clone. V gene TRBV10-3 combines with J gene TRBJ1-2; tentative D call: TRBD1 (6 bases). V lost 0 bases, J lost 5 bases, and 13 bases lay in between. The CDR3 is 15 amino acids. Per the germline V gene, CDR1 is ENHRY and CDR2 is SYGVKD. CDR3: CAISESETGRYGYTF. Here the CDR3 DNA reads TGTGCCATCAGTGAGTCAGAGACAGGCCGTTATGGCTACACCTTC.

J is TRBJ1-3 and V is TRBV19; D is unresolved. V was pared by 5 bases and J by 4 bases, with 12 bases between. The CDR3 length is 14 residues. Germline V gene lookup returns CDR1 LNHDA and CDR2 SQIVND (reference sequence). CDR3 bases: TGTGCCAGTAGTGCCCACAGATCCGGAAACACCATATATTTT. Translated, it gives CASSAHRSGNTIYF.

This rearrangement joins TRBV7-2 to TRBJ1-5; 7 positions match TRBD1. CDR1 is SGHTA and CDR2 is FQGNSA in the germline V gene. Trimming at V came to 4 bases and at J to 1 base, leaving 7 bases not matched to a gene. This CDR3 has 16 amino acids. Here the CDR3 DNA reads TGTGCCAGCAGCTCACAGGGGAGAACGAGCAATCAGCCCCAGCATTTT. Translation gives CASSSQGRTSNQPQHF.

This clone was seen only once. V gene TRBV30 combines with J gene TRBJ1-1, with D maybe TRBD1 (5 bases). The CDR3 runs to 16 residues. V was shortened by 3 bases and J by 1 base, with 18 bases between the two germline ends. Germline V gene lookup returns CDR1 GTSNPN and CDR2 SVGIG (reference sequence). The CDR3 nucleotides are TGTGCCTGGAGCCAAAGGGTAGGGGCCAAGAACACTGAAGCTTTCTTT. Amino acid sequence: CAWSQRVGAKNTEAFF.

This sequence joins TRBV28 and TRBJ2-7, with D unresolved. CDR1 is MDHEN, CDR2 SYDVKM, per germline. The CDR3 runs 13 residues. V lost 2 bases, J lost 6 bases, and 11 bases lay in between. The CDR3 spells CASSLNRAREQYF. In nucleotides, the CDR3 is TGTGCCAGCAGTTTAAACCGAGCACGCGAGCAGTACTTC. The full variable domain, with the rest looked up from reference TRBV28 and TRBJ2-7, is DVKVTQSSRYLVKRTGEKVFLECVQDMDHENMFWYRQDPGLGLRLIYFSYDVKMKEKGDIPEGYSVSREKKERFSLILESASTNQTSMYLCASSLNRAREQYFGPGTRLTVT.

The chain joins TRBV28 to TRBJ1-1, with 7 bases aligning to TRBD1. J was trimmed by 1 base and V by 3 bases; bases with no gene match: 5. CDR1 and CDR2 from the germline V gene are MDHEN and SYDVKM. The CDR3 runs 15 residues. CDR3 coding DNA: TGTGCCAGCAGTTTGGGAAGGGGGCGGAACACTGAAGCTTTCTTT. It specifies CASSLGRGRNTEAFF.

J is TRBJ1-1 and V is TRBV5-4; D unresolved. Looked up from germline, CDR1 is SGHNT and CDR2 is YYREEE (reference sequence). The CDR3 is 13 amino acids. V dropped 2 bases and J dropped 1 base, with 6 bases sitting between them. The CDR3 reads CASSFRGNTEAFF. The CDR3 nucleotides are TGTGCCAGCAGCTTCCGGGGGAACACTGAAGCTTTCTTT.

The rearrangement joins TRBV18 to TRBJ2-7, with D perhaps matching TRBD1 (6 bases). Germline-derived CDR1 and CDR2 are KGHSH and LQKENI. V gave up 6 bases and J gave up 3 bases, with 15 bases separating them. This CDR3 comprises 14 residues. CDR3 bases: TGTGCCAGCTCTGAGCACAGGGACCGCTACGAGCAGTACTTC. Translated: CASSEHRDRYEQYF.

The V and J genes are TRBV7-8 and TRBJ2-7, with 7 bases fitting TRBD1. The CDR3 contains 15 residues. CDR1 is SGHVS and CDR2 is FQNEAQ in the germline V gene. V shed 1 base and J 0 bases; nucleotides not matched to a gene: 3. The CDR3 nucleotides read TGTGCCAGCAGCTTAGGAGGGACAGACTCCTACGAGCAGTACTTC. This codes for CASSLGGTDSYEQYF.

This clone was counted only a few times. The rearrangement joins TRBV9 to TRBJ1-2; D is perhaps TRBD1 (5 bases). The CDR3 runs to 16 residues. Germline V gene sequence: CDR1 SGDLS, CDR2 YYNGEE. With 2 bases removed from V and 2 bases from J, the gap between germline ends came to 16 bases. In DNA, the CDR3 is TGTGCCAGCAGCGTCTCTTGGGGGGAGTTGAACTATGGCTACACCTTC. Translating gives CASSVSWGELNYGYTF.

The rearrangement joins TRBV27 to TRBJ2-5; tentatively, D is TRBD2 (6 bases). The CDR3 loop spans 15 amino acids. CDR1 and CDR2 from the germline V gene are MNHEY and SMNVEV (reference sequence). Trimming pared 3 bases from V and 0 bases from J, leaving 11 bases between. The chain's CDR3 is CASSFGRTYQETQYF. For the CDR3, the DNA is TGTGCCAGCAGTTTTGGGAGGACCTACCAAGAGACCCAGTACTTC.

V is TRBV2 and J is TRBJ2-7, with TRBD2 matching over 11 bases. Germline CDR1 and CDR2: SNHLY and FYNNEI. V trimming: 6 bases; J trimming: 7 bases; junction bases outside the gene matches: 14. CDR3 length: 16 residues. DNA for the CDR3: TGTGCCAGCAGCACCCCTCCGACTAGCGGGGCCGCTGAGCAGTACTTC. The encoded protein is CASSTPPTSGAAEQYF.

The rearrangement joins TRBV9 to TRBJ1-1; 8 bases align to TRBD1. This CDR3 spans 15 amino acids. V lost 3 bases to trimming and J lost 4 bases; unmatched junction nucleotides: 8. The germline gives CDR1 SGDLS, CDR2 YYNGEE. In DNA form, the CDR3 reads TGTGCCAGCAGCGGGAATCAGGGGGCTGGCACTGAAGCTTTCTTT. This translates into CASSGNQGAGTEAFF.

Written as DNA, the CDR3 is TGCGCCAGCAGCTTGCCCGGGACAGGGGATGATGGCTACACCTTC. Amino acid sequence: CASSLPGTGDDGYTF. The chain is built from TRBV5-1 and TRBJ1-2; 10 bases are a match to TRBD1. The V and J ends lost 1 base and 6 bases, in that order; junction bases with no gene match: 6. Looked up from germline, CDR1 is SGHRS and CDR2 is YFSETQ. CDR3 size: 15 residues. Based on the CDR3 plus reference TRBV5-1 and TRBJ1-2, the full variable domain is KAGVTQTPRYLIKTRGQQVTLSCSPISGHRSVSWYQQTPGQGLQFLFEYFSETQRNKGNFPGRFSGRQFSNSRSEMNVSTLELGDSALYLCASSLPGTGDDGYTFGSGTRLTVV.

V gene TRBV19 combines with J gene TRBJ1-5; possibly TRBD1 for D (6 bases). CDR1 and CDR2 (germline): LNHDA, SQIVND (reference sequence). This CDR3 has 13 residues. V dropped 10 bases and J dropped 4 bases, with 14 bases sitting between them. The CDR3 loop reads CATGHRDNQPQHF. The DNA of the CDR3 is TGTGCCACGGGACATCGAGATAATCAGCCCCAGCATTTT.

This clone appeared once. J is TRBJ1-5 and V is TRBV12-3 or TRBV12-4; 8 nucleotides match TRBD1. Losses at the gene ends were 6 bases for V and 5 bases for J; bases not matched to a gene: 3. This CDR3 spans 13 amino acids. CDR3 bases: TGTGCCAGCAGCGACAGGGGCTATCAGCCCCAGCATTTT. It is translated as CASSDRGYQPQHF.

The chain carries TRBV4-2 and TRBJ2-7, with 10 bases lining up with TRBD2. The CDR3 has 15 residues. The germline CDR1 and CDR2 sequences are LGHNA and YNFKEQ. V shed 0 bases and J 6 bases; nucleotides not matched to a gene: 5. CDR3 in DNA: TGTGCCAGCAGCCAAGACCCGGGACTAGCGTCCGAGCAGTACTTC. It translates to CASSQDPGLASEQYF.